Below are 18 T cell receptor beta chains sequenced from a single sample in a study of graft-versus-host responses after intestinal transplantation. The protocol was immunoSEQ multiplex PCR, while the TCRdb copy is restricted to in-frame clones and leaves out a portion. The repertoire holds 70,000 or so clones, with 84% as singletons. No antigen is known for these receptors. Here the sequenced sample was unstimulated CD4+ T cells sorted from spleen or lymph node cells, taken before transplant. These receptors came from a human donor who was the organ donor for an intestinal transplant.

The CDR3, as DNA: TGTGCCAGCAGTTATAGCGGGGCCACTAATGAAAAACTGTTTTTT. Translated, it gives CASSYSGATNEKLFF. The chain recombines TRBV6-5 with TRBJ1-4; tentative D call: TRBD1 (5 bases). This CDR3 contains 15 residues. Trimming left V 3 bases short and J 2 bases short, with 10 bases between. The V gene's germline CDR1 is MNHEY and CDR2 SVGAGI.

The rearrangement links TRBV15 to TRBJ1-2; TRBD1 matches at 8 bases. Trimming took 0 bases from V and 8 from J; bases not matched to a gene: 14. CDR1 and CDR2 from the germline V gene are LNHNV and YYDKDF (reference sequence). This CDR3 has 17 amino acids. CDR3 loop: CATSRDWGTGQVRGYTF. The CDR3 DNA follows: TGTGCCACCAGCAGAGATTGGGGGACAGGACAAGTAAGGGGCTACACCTTC.

This chain links TRBV6-1 with TRBJ1-1, with unresolved D. Trimming removed 1 base at V and 2 bases at J, with 8 bases between. Germline V gene data show CDR1 as MNHNS and CDR2 as SASEGT. The length of the CDR3 is 14 residues. The DNA for the CDR3 is TGTGCCAGCAGTGAAGGGGCAGGCAACACTGAAGCTTTCTTT. Its translation is CASSEGAGNTEAFF.

The chain employs TRBV5-1 and TRBJ1-3; D is perhaps TRBD1 (6 bases). CDR1 and CDR2 (germline): SGHRS, YFSETQ. The V end was cut by 0 bases, the J end by 0 bases, with 10 bases between. This CDR3 spans 16 amino acids. Here the CDR3 reads CASSLDAGASGNTIYF. CDR3 coding DNA: TGCGCCAGCAGCTTGGACGCAGGGGCCTCTGGAAACACCATATATTTT.

This chain connects TRBV7-3 to TRBJ2-1, with TRBD2 matching over 8 bases. Unmatched junction bases numbered 10, after V lost 5 bases and J lost 4 bases. Per germline, CDR1 SGHTA and CDR2 FQGTGA. The CDR3 contains 16 residues. The CDR3 loop is CASSERAGLGYNEQFF. CDR3 DNA: TGTGCCAGCAGCGAAAGGGCGGGACTAGGGTACAATGAGCAGTTCTTC.

This chain joins TRBV28 and TRBJ1-2; D is unresolved. Trimming left V 5 bases short and J 8 bases short, with 15 bases between. The CDR3 has 13 residues. The germline V gene has CDR1 MDHEN and CDR2 SYDVKM. CDR3 bases: TGTGCCAGCAGTGCCAGAAGGGCGGGAGGCTACACCTTC. Translated, it gives CASSARRAGGYTF.

This rearrangement joins TRBV5-1 to TRBJ2-2; no definite D call. The germline V and J ends were trimmed by 4 bases and 5 bases, with 6 bases remaining between them. The length of the CDR3 is 12 residues. Germline-derived CDR1 and CDR2 are SGHRS and YFSETQ. The CDR3 protein is CASSQVTGELFF. The CDR3 nucleotides read TGCGCCAGCAGCCAGGTGACCGGGGAGCTGTTTTTT.

The chain has TRBV7-9 and TRBJ1-1, with a possible D match to TRBD1 (6 bases). The CDR3 has 13 amino acids. Germline values: CDR1 SEHNR, CDR2 FQNEAQ (reference sequence). Trimming removed 1 base at V and 4 bases at J, with 7 bases between. The CDR3 DNA reads TGTGCCAGCAGCTTAGTACAGGGCACTGAAGCTTTCTTT. Amino acids: CASSLVQGTEAFF.

Comment on this clone: One junction end does not reproduce the germline sequence, and a read error may be involved. This rearrangement joins TRBV5-1 to TRBJ1-1; TRBD1 is a possible D gene (6 bases). Germline V gives CDR1 SGHRS, CDR2 YFSETQ. CDR3 length equals 13 residues. The CDR3 nucleotides read TGCGCCAGCAGCCCCCAGGGGAACAGTGAAGCTTTCTTT. The encoded protein is CASSPQGNSEAFF.

The V and J genes are TRBV28 and TRBJ1-6, with 7 bases identical to TRBD1. The germline V gene encodes CDR1 MDHEN and CDR2 SYDVKM. The CDR3 runs 14 residues. J was trimmed by 6 bases and V by 4 bases; bases with no gene match: 3. In nucleotides, the CDR3 is TGTGCCAGCAGTTCGGGACAGATTAATTCACCCCTCCACTTT. This encodes CASSSGQINSPLHF.

This chain uses TRBV7-6 with TRBJ1-3; TRBD1 is a possible D gene (6 bases). V was trimmed by 5 bases and J by 2 bases, leaving 13 bases between them. Germline CDR1 reads SGHVS; CDR2 reads FNYEAQ. The CDR3 has 15 amino acids. The CDR3 nucleotides are TGTGCCAGCAGCCGGGAGGGGGTCACTGGAAACACCATATATTTT. Protein product: CASSREGVTGNTIYF.

V and J are TRBV5-4 and TRBJ2-2; a possible D gene is TRBD1 (6 bases). Between the trimmed V and J ends, which lost 3 bases and 4 bases, there was a span of 19 bases. Germline-derived CDR1 and CDR2 are SGHNT and YYREEE (reference sequence). The CDR3 has 17 residues. The DNA for the CDR3 is TGTGCCAGCAGCTCGGTTGTGGGGGCAAGGGGCACCGGGGAGCTGTTTTTT. Its translation is CASSSVVGARGTGELFF.

The CDR3 DNA sequence: TGTGCCAGCAGCTTGGCGGTTGGAAACACCATATATTTT. It yields the protein CASSLAVGNTIYF. The V call is TRBV5-4, the J call TRBJ1-3; D gene ambiguous. CDR1 and CDR2 (germline): SGHNT, YYREEE (reference sequence). V dropped 0 bases and J dropped 3 bases, with 4 bases sitting between them. The CDR3 is 13 amino acids.

This rearrangement joins TRBV29-1 to TRBJ1-1, with TRBD1 matching 8 bases. The CDR3 is 14 residues long. CDR1 is SQVTM and CDR2 is ANQGSEA in the germline V gene. The V gene end was trimmed by 7 bases and the J gene end by 6 bases; junction bases not matched to a gene: 13. CDR3 sequence (DNA): TGCAGCGCCCTTCCGGACAGGGCGATATCTGAAGCTTTCTTT. Translated, it gives CSALPDRAISEAFF. The whole variable domain, remainder taken from reference TRBV29-1 and TRBJ1-1, is SAVISQKPSRDICQRGTSLTIQCQVDSQVTMMFWYRQQPGQSLTLIATANQGSEATYESGFVIDKFPISRPNLTFSTLTVSNMSPEDSSIYLCSALPDRAISEAFFGQGTRLTVV.

The rearrangement uses TRBV5-8 and TRBJ1-1; D unresolved. This CDR3 contains 14 residues. Trimming left V 2 bases short and J 6 bases short, with 14 bases between. Germline V gene sequence: CDR1 SGHTS, CDR2 YDEGEE. The CDR3 sequence: CASSFPGSGSEAFF. The DNA for the CDR3 is TGTGCCAGCAGCTTCCCGGGGTCGGGCTCTGAAGCTTTCTTT.

The genes are TRBV14 and TRBJ2-7; 11 bases map to TRBD1. V shed 5 bases and J 0 bases; nucleotides not matched to a gene: 3. CDR1 SGHDN and CDR2 FVKESK come from the germline V gene. The CDR3 length is 15 residues. CDR3 loop: CASSDGTGGSYEQYV. The CDR3 coding sequence is TGTGCCAGCAGCGACGGGACAGGGGGCTCCTACGAGCAGTACGTC.

V is TRBV28 and J is TRBJ2-5; 11 bases are a match to TRBD1. The CDR3 consists of 16 residues. V dropped 5 bases and J dropped 5; count of bases not matched to a gene: 10. The germline CDR1 and CDR2 sequences are MDHEN and SYDVKM. The CDR3 DNA sequence: TGTGCCAGCAGTGGGACAGGGGGGGGCTTGGGTGAGACCCAGTACTTC. Its translation is CASSGTGGGLGETQYF.

The V call is TRBV5-1, the J call TRBJ2-5; a weak D match, TRBD1 (6 bases). The CDR3 runs to 14 residues. V lost 3 bases and J lost 1, with 10 bases in between. Germline lookup yields CDR1 SGHRS and CDR2 YFSETQ. As DNA, the CDR3 is TGCGCCAGCAGCTATACAGGGTCCCAAGAGACCCAGTACTTC. Its protein product is CASSYTGSQETQYF.